The source of this T cell receptor (beta chain) is a study of cytomegalovirus exposure and HLA in healthy donors. Overall study findings and caveats: Across donors, most TCRs were seen rarely, yet some public ones were widespread. Subsequent analysis revealed that first-cohort TCR clusters tended to co-occur in the 120 or so validation repertoires. The classifier was said to identify cytomegalovirus status with high specificity and sensitivity.

On this clone itself: The antigen remains unidentified.

Profiling relied on immunoSEQ multiplex PCR, and the TCRdb table lists in-frame clones only, not all of them. The data hold 150,000 or so clones, with 85% to 90% observed a single time. This clonotype was obtained from a woman younger than 45 in good health and CMV-seropositive. Material: PBMCs.

This CDR3 reads CASSQSGQGYHTF. In nucleotides, the CDR3 is TGTGCCAGCAGCCAATCGGGACAGGGTTATCACACCTTC. The V and J genes are TRBV14 and TRBJ1-2, with 9 bases identical to TRBD1. V dropped 2 bases and J dropped 12; count of bases not matched to a gene: 7. The CDR3 sequence is 13 residues long. Germline values: CDR1 SGHDN, CDR2 FVKESK.